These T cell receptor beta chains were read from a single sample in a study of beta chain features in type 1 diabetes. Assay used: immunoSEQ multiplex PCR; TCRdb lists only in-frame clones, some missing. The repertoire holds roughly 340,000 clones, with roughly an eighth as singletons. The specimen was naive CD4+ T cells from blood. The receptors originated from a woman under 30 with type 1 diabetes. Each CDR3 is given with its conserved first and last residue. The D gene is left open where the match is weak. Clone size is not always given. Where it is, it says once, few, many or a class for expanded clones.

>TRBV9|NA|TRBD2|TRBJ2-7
CASSPGGGLTSYEQYF
TGTGCCAGCAGCCCAGGCGGGGGGCTAACCTCCTACGAGCAGTACTTC
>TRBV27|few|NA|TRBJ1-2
CASSWGLGLGYTF
TGTGCCAGCAGTTGGGGCCTCGGGCTTGGCTACACCTTC
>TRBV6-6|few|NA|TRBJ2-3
CASSGGTDTQYF
TGTGCCAGCAGTGGGGGGACAGATACGCAGTATTTT
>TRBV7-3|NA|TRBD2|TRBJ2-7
CASSPASGSIYEQYF
TGTGCCAGCAGCCCAGCTAGCGGGAGTATTTACGAGCAGTACTTC
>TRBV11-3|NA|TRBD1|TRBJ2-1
CASTLRDSYNEQFF
TGTGCCAGCACCCTCCGGGACAGTTACAATGAGCAGTTCTTC
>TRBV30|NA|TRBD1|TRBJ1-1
CAWSVLGTGLGEAFF
TGTGCCTGGAGTGTACTGGGGACAGGGCTTGGTGAAGCTTTCTTT
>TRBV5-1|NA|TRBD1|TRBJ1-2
CASSLADRGSGYTF
TGCGCCAGCAGCTTGGCGGACAGGGGGAGCGGCTACACCTTC
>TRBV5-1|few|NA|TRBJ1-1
CASSLTGINTEAFF
TGCGCCAGCAGCTTGACAGGGATCAACACTGAAGCTTTCTTT
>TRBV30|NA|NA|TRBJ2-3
CAWSVGRIRTDTQYF
TGTGCCTGGAGTGTGGGCAGGATTCGCACAGATACGCAGTATTTT
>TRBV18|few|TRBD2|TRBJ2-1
CASSPLLAGYNEQFF
TGTGCCAGCTCACCACTACTAGCGGGCTACAATGAGCAGTTCTTC
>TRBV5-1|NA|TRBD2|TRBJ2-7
CASSTGLAGTYEQYF
TGCGCCAGCAGCACCGGACTAGCGGGGACCTACGAGCAGTACTTC
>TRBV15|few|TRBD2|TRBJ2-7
CATSTNRLAGVYEQYF
TGTGCCACCAGCACGAACCGACTAGCGGGAGTATACGAGCAGTACTTC